The 20 T cell receptor beta chains given below trace back to one sample, sequenced in a study of CD8 T cells in ankylosing spondylitis. TCRdb processed the 5' RACE reads anew with MiXCR; each CDR3 protein has one entry. The sample contains 150,000 to 200,000 distinct CDR3 sequences, around 16% of which appear only once. The sequenced sample consisted of blood, either unsorted or a sorted T cell fraction (not recorded which). The receptor set was obtained from a male donor with ankylosing spondylitis or in good health (not recorded which).

Concerning this clonotype: One base away lies a much larger clone, so this may be a sequencing read error. This sequence joins TRBV3-1 and TRBJ2-1, with 14 bases lining up with TRBD2. Germline trimming cut 4 bases from V and 8 bases from J; bases unmatched to any gene: 4. Germline CDR1 and CDR2: LGHDT and YNNKEL (reference sequence). This CDR3 region has 15 residues. This CDR3 reads CASSPGTSGSDEQFF. Here the CDR3 DNA reads TGTGCCAGCAGCCCCGGGACTAGCGGGAGTGATGAGCAGTTCTTC.

The rearrangement links TRBV30 to TRBJ2-1; 11 bases map to TRBD2. Trimming removed 3 bases from V and 8 bases from J; junction bases left unmatched: 9. From germline, CDR1 is GTSNPN and CDR2 SVGIG (reference sequence). The length of the CDR3 is 15 residues. CDR3 coding DNA: TGTGCCTGGAGAGGTCGGAGACTAGCGGGATATGAGCAGTTCTTC. This sequence encodes CAWRGRRLAGYEQFF.

The table lists this clonotype with many counts. The chain has TRBV4-1 and TRBJ2-2, with 11 bases that match TRBD2. Germline CDR1 is MGHRA and CDR2 is YSYEKL. V shed 4 bases, J shed 4 bases, and the junction held 11 bases outside the gene matches. CDR3 size: 18 residues. The CDR3 DNA reads TGCGCCAGCAGCCCTGGGGGACTAGCGGACAGATTCACCGGGGAGCTGTTTTTT. It is translated as CASSPGGLADRFTGELFF.

The V gene is TRBV3-1, the J gene TRBJ1-2; TRBD1 might be the D (5 bases). CDR1 and CDR2 (germline): LGHDT, YNNKEL (reference sequence). V dropped 1 base and J dropped 4 bases, with 13 bases sitting between them. The CDR3 runs to 15 residues. In DNA form, the CDR3 reads TGTGCCAGCAGCCAAGTGGGGGGTCTGGGCTATGGCTACACCTTC. Translation gives CASSQVGGLGYGYTF.

The table lists this clonotype with many counts. The genes are TRBV12-3 or TRBV12-4 and TRBJ2-2; 9 bases map to TRBD2. The CDR3 totals 16 residues. V trimming: 7 bases; J trimming: 4 bases; junction bases outside the gene matches: 10. The DNA for the CDR3 is TGTGCCAGCACCCAGGCAGCGGGAGGTCGCACCGGGGAGCTGTTTTTT. The encoded protein is CASTQAAGGRTGELFF.

This clonotype was recorded many times. V and J are TRBV6-2 or TRBV6-3 and TRBJ2-7; no definite D call. This CDR3 is built from 13 residues. Per the germline V gene, CDR1 is MNHEY and CDR2 is SVGEGT. The germline V and J ends were trimmed by 6 bases and 0 bases, with 9 bases remaining between them. The CDR3 DNA reads TGTGCCAGCAGCCAAACGGTCTCCTACGAGCAGTACTTC. Encoded protein: CASSQTVSYEQYF.

The sample holds a few counts of this clonotype. The chain combines TRBV19 with TRBJ2-5, with D perhaps assigned TRBD1 or TRBD2 (5 bases each). This CDR3 spans 15 amino acids. Trimming pared 0 bases from V and 1 base from J, leaving 9 bases between. Germline CDR1 LNHDA, CDR2 SQIVND (reference sequence). In nucleotides, the CDR3 is TGTGCCAGTAGTATAGATCGGGGCGGCCAAGAGACCCAGTACTTC. This encodes CASSIDRGGQETQYF.

The chain couples TRBV10-2 to TRBJ2-1, with TRBD2 identical over 8 bases. V gave up 3 bases and J gave up 2 bases; unmatched junction bases: 0. The length of the CDR3 is 14 residues. CDR1 is WSHSY, CDR2 SAAADI, per germline. This CDR3 is CASSELAAYNEQFF. CDR3 nucleotide sequence: TGCGCCAGCAGTGAACTAGCGGCCTACAATGAGCAGTTCTTC.

This clonotype appeared a few times. The chain carries TRBV12-3 or TRBV12-4 and TRBJ2-4; perhaps TRBD2 as D (6 bases). V was trimmed by 6 bases and J by 0 bases, leaving 15 bases between them. The CDR3 runs 16 residues. CDR3 region: CASRARRGVAKNIQYF. The CDR3 coding sequence is TGTGCCAGCAGGGCCAGGCGGGGCGTAGCCAAAAACATTCAGTACTTC.

In its sample, this clonotype was seen a few times. This rearrangement joins TRBV5-1 to TRBJ1-1, with D unclear. CDR1 and CDR2 (germline): SGHRS, YFSETQ. There are 15 residues in the CDR3. V lost 0 bases, J lost 5 bases, and 14 bases lay in between. The DNA for the CDR3 is TGCGCCAGCAGCTTGGGAAACGAACTGAGGACTGAAGCTTTCTTT. It specifies CASSLGNELRTEAFF. The variable domain in full, with the rest retrieved from reference TRBV5-1 and TRBJ1-1, is KAGVTQTPRYLIKTRGQQVTLSCSPISGHRSVSWYQQTPGQGLQFLFEYFSETQRNKGNFPGRFSGRQFSNSRSEMNVSTLELGDSALYLCASSLGNELRTEAFFGQGTRLTVV.

In its sample, this clonotype was seen many times. The CDR3 nucleotides read TGCAGTGCTGTCCAGAACACTGAAGCTTTCTTT. It codes for CSAVQNTEAFF. J is TRBJ1-1 and V is TRBV20-1; D unresolved. Trimming stripped 5 bases from V and 1 base from J, with 5 bases between. The CDR3 length is 11 residues. Germline CDR1 is DFQATT and CDR2 is SNEGSKA (reference sequence).

This clonotype has ten or more counts. The chain uses TRBV5-1 and TRBJ2-7; 9 bases match TRBD1. Germline V gene lookup returns CDR1 SGHRS and CDR2 YFSETQ. There are 14 residues in the CDR3. V dropped 4 bases and J dropped 3; count of bases not matched to a gene: 5. This chain's CDR3 is CASSTGTGNYEQYF. Written as DNA, the CDR3 is TGCGCCAGCAGCACCGGGACAGGGAACTACGAGCAGTACTTC.

Many counts were recorded for this clonotype. The chain employs TRBV20-1 and TRBJ1-6; 10 bases are a match to TRBD1. The CDR3 runs to 15 residues. Per germline, CDR1 DFQATT and CDR2 SNEGSKA (reference sequence). J was trimmed by 8 bases and V by 0 bases; bases with no gene match: 4. The CDR3 reads CSARDPGQGYSPLHF. CDR3 DNA sequence: TGCAGTGCTAGAGATCCGGGACAGGGGTATTCACCCCTCCACTTT.

This clonotype showed up many times. One end of the junction varies from germline; a read error may be responsible. The chain joins TRBV29-1 to TRBJ2-3; tentatively, D is TRBD2 (6 bases). The germline V gene encodes CDR1 SQVTM and CDR2 ANQGSEA. The CDR3 has 12 amino acids. The DNA of the CDR3 is TGCAGCGTTCAAGAGACTAGAAATACGCAGTATTTT. It specifies CSVQETRNTQYF.

The sample holds many counts of this clonotype. CDR3 nucleotide sequence: TGCGCCAGCAGCTTGGGGGCTAGCGGGAGTTTTTACAATGAGCAGTTCTTC. It specifies CASSLGASGSFYNEQFF. The rearrangement uses TRBV5-1 and TRBJ2-1; 10 positions agree with TRBD2. This CDR3 comprises 17 residues. V trimming: 0 bases; J trimming: 4 bases; junction bases outside the gene matches: 7. Per germline, CDR1 SGHRS and CDR2 YFSETQ.

This clonotype was picked up many times. The genes are TRBV10-3 and TRBJ2-7; D is perhaps TRBD2 (5 bases). CDR3 size: 14 residues. V shed 5 bases and J shed 0 bases, with 11 bases lying between them. CDR1 and CDR2 from the germline V gene are ENHRY and SYGVKD. CDR3 loop: CAISPTRSSYEQYF. The CDR3 nucleotides are TGTGCCATCAGTCCAACTAGGAGCTCCTACGAGCAGTACTTC.

This clonotype was detected many times. V usage is TRBV9 and J usage is TRBJ2-2; no clear D gene. Germline CDR1 reads SGDLS; CDR2 reads YYNGEE. This CDR3 contains 14 residues. Between the trimmed V and J ends, which lost 1 base and 4 bases, there was a span of 8 bases. CDR3 residues: CASSVQTPTGELFF. CDR3 coding DNA: TGTGCCAGCAGCGTACAGACACCCACCGGGGAGCTGTTTTTT.

This clonotype was detected many times. The chain has TRBV5-1 and TRBJ1-3; no firm D call. V was shortened by 1 base and J by 2 bases, with 4 bases between the two germline ends. This CDR3 is built from 13 residues. Germline CDR1 SGHRS, CDR2 YFSETQ. Written as DNA, the CDR3 is TGCGCCAGCAGCTTGTTGGCTGGAAACACCATATATTTT. It encodes CASSLLAGNTIYF.

This clonotype was seen a single time. J is TRBJ2-1 and V is TRBV28, with TRBD2 matching 8 bases. CDR3 length: 17 residues. The junction had 9 bases not matched to a gene; V was cut back by 3 bases and J by 2 bases. Germline values: CDR1 MDHEN, CDR2 SYDVKM. CDR3 region: CASSFSPPGGPYNEQFF. DNA of the CDR3: TGTGCCAGCAGTTTCTCCCCCCCGGGGGGGCCCTACAATGAGCAGTTCTTC. The variable domain in full, with the rest retrieved from reference TRBV28 and TRBJ2-1, is DVKVTQSSRYLVKRTGEKVFLECVQDMDHENMFWYRQDPGLGLRLIYFSYDVKMKEKGDIPEGYSVSREKKERFSLILESASTNQTSMYLCASSFSPPGGPYNEQFFGPGTRLTVL.

In this sample, this clonotype turned up once. This chain uses TRBV4-2 with TRBJ2-2, with D perhaps TRBD1 (5 bases). The germline CDR1 and CDR2 sequences are LGHNA and YNFKEQ. The CDR3 length is 14 residues. V dropped 0 bases and J dropped 4 bases, with 6 bases sitting between them. The CDR3 coding sequence is TGTGCCAGCAGCCAAGAGGGGCGCACCGGGGAGCTGTTTTTT. It encodes CASSQEGRTGELFF.